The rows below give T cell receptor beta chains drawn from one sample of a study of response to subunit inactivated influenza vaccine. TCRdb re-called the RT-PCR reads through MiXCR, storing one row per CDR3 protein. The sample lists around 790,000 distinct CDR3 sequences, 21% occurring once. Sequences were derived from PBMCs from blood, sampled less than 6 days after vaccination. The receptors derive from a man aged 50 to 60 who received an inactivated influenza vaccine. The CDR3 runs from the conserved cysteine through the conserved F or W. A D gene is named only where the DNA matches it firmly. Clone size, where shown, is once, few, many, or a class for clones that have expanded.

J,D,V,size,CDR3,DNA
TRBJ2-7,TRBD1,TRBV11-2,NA,CASSTLDRDTFYEQYF,TGTGCCAGCAGCACGCTGGACAGGGATACCTTCTACGAGCAGTACTTC
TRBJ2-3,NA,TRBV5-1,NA,CASSSPSSDTQYF,TGCGCCAGCAGCTCCCCGTCGTCGGATACGCAGTATTTT
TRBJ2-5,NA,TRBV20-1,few,CSARVVGTSAETQYF,TGCAGTGCTAGAGTTGTGGGTACATCAGCAGAGACCCAGTACTTC
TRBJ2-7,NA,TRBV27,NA,CASSLFTGSSYEQYF,TGTGCCAGCAGCCTTTTTACAGGTAGCTCCTACGAGCAGTACTTC
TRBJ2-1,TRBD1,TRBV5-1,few,CASSEKQGNEQFF,TGCGCCAGCAGCGAAAAACAGGGGAATGAGCAGTTCTTC
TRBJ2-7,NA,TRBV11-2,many,CASSLGLTYEQYF,TGCGCCAGCAGCTTGGGGCTTACCTACGAGCAGTACTTC
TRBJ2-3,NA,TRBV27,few,CASSVGGVDTQYF,TGTGCCAGCAGTGTCGGGGGAGTAGATACGCAGTATTTT
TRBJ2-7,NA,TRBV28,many,CASSLGLLVKNYEQYF,TGTGCCAGCAGTTTAGGTCTCCTAGTAAAAAACTACGAGCAGTACTTC
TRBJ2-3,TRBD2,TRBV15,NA,CATSRGGREADTQYF,TGTGCCACCAGCAGAGGCGGGAGAGAGGCAGATACGCAGTATTTT
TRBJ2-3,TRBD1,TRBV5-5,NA,CASSQDRIFTDTQYF,TGTGCCAGCAGCCAGGACAGGATCTTCACAGATACGCAGTATTTT
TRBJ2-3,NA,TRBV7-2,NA,CASSPRDPGRGNTQYF,TGTGCCAGCAGCCCGCGGGACCCGGGGAGAGGGAATACGCAGTATTTT
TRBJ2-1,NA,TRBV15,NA,CATSNFGGQNEQFF,TGTGCCACCAGCAATTTCGGGGGACAGAATGAGCAGTTCTTC
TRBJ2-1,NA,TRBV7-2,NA,CASSVDRFEQFF,TGTGCCAGCAGCGTGGACAGATTTGAGCAGTTCTTC
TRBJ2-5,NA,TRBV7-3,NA,CASSLDRLQTQYF,TGTGCCAGCAGCTTGGACCGGCTGCAGACCCAGTACTTC
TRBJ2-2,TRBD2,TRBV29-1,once,CSVQIPGRAPYTGELFF,TGCAGCGTTCAGATCCCCGGGAGGGCCCCTTACACCGGGGAGCTGTTTTTT
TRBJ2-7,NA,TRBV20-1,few,CSARGKLPHEQYF,TGCAGTGCTAGAGGAAAACTACCTCACGAGCAGTACTTC
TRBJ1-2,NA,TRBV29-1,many,CSVDWGSGYGYTF,TGCAGCGTTGATTGGGGATCAGGCTATGGCTACACCTTC
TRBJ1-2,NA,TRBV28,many,CASSPGTDYTF,TGTGCCAGCAGTCCGGGGACCGATTACACCTTC
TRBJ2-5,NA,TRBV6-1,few,CASSRQSGETQYF,TGTGCCAGCAGCAGACAGTCAGGAGAGACCCAGTACTTC
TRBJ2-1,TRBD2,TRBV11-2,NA,CASSLVPGTSGSVDEQFF,TGTGCCAGCAGCTTAGTTCCGGGGACTAGCGGGAGTGTGGATGAGCAGTTCTTC
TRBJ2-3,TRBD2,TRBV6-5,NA,CASSYSTSGIGTDTQYF,TGTGCCAGCAGTTACTCAACTAGCGGGATAGGCACAGATACGCAGTATTTT
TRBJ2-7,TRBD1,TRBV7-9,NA,CASSLLGQGTYEQYF,TGTGCCAGCAGCTTACTTGGACAGGGGACCTACGAGCAGTACTTC
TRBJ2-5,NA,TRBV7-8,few,CASSLSEGVGETQYF,TGTGCCAGCAGCTTATCCGAAGGGGTGGGAGAGACCCAGTACTTC
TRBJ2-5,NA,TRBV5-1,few,CASSSQGGSQETQYF,TGCGCCAGCAGCTCCCAAGGGGGGAGTCAAGAGACCCAGTACTTC
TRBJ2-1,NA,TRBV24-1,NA,CATQDSFYNEQFF,TGTGCCACCCAGGACAGTTTCTACAATGAGCAGTTCTTC
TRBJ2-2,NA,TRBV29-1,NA,CSVMGAGELFF,TGCAGCGTTATGGGGGCCGGGGAGCTGTTTTTT
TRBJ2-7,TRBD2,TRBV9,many,CASSPREAYEQYF,TGTGCCAGCAGCCCGCGGGAGGCGTACGAGCAGTACTTC
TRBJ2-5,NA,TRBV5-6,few,CASSLDREGGETQYF,TGTGCCAGCAGCTTGGACAGGGAAGGTGGCGAGACCCAGTACTTC
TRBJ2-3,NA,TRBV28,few,CASRLRDSRSGQYF,TGTGCCAGCAGACTGAGGGACTCCCGGTCGGGGCAGTATTTT
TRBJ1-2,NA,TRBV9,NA,CASSVASQGNYGYTF,TGTGCCAGCAGCGTAGCATCACAGGGTAACTATGGCTACACCTTC
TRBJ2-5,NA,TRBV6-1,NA,CASSRLTGAQETQYF,TGTGCCAGCAGTCGTTTGACAGGTGCCCAAGAGACCCAGTACTTC
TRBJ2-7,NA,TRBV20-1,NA,CSATGSVDEQYF,TGCAGTGCTACCGGGAGCGTAGACGAGCAGTACTTC
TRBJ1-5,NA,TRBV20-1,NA,CSARVRQGRYQPQHF,TGCAGTGCTAGAGTCCGCCAGGGAAGGTATCAGCCCCAGCATTTT
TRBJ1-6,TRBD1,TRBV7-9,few,CASSLVRGRNSPLHF,TGTGCCAGCAGCTTGGTCAGGGGGCGAAATTCACCCCTCCACTTT
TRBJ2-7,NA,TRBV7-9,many,CASSAERQPTYEQYF,TGTGCCAGCAGCGCCGAGAGACAGCCTACCTACGAGCAGTACTTC
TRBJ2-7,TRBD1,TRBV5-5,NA,CASSHRDRFHEQYF,TGTGCCAGCAGCCACCGGGACAGGTTCCACGAGCAGTACTTC
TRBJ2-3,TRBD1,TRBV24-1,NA,CATSDPTGVVGTQYF,TGTGCCACCAGTGATCCGACAGGGGTGGTAGGTACGCAGTATTTT
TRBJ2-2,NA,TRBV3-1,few,CASSGGTANTGELFF,TGTGCCAGCAGCGGCGGGACAGCGAACACCGGGGAGCTGTTTTTT
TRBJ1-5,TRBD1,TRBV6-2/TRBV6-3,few,CASSLRQGAVQPQHF,TGTGCCAGCAGTTTGAGACAGGGGGCCGTACAGCCCCAGCATTTT
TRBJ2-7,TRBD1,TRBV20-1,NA,CSASANRGGDEQYF,TGCAGTGCTAGTGCCAACAGGGGTGGAGACGAGCAGTACTTC
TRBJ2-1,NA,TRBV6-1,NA,CASGGRGDERGNEQFF,TGTGCCAGCGGGGGGCGCGGTGATGAGAGGGGCAATGAGCAGTTCTTC
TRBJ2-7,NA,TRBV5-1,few,CASSLKSGNEQYF,TGCGCCAGCAGCTTGAAATCGGGGAACGAGCAGTACTTC
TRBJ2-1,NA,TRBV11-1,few,CASSLPGASGNEQFF,TGTGCCAGCAGCCTCCCGGGAGCGTCTGGTAATGAGCAGTTCTTC
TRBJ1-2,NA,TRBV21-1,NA,CASSKKYMSAGNYGYTF,TGTGCCAGCAGCAAAAAATACATGTCTGCAGGGAACTATGGCTACACCTTC
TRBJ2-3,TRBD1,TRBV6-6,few,CASSIRQGDTQYF,TGTGCCAGCAGTATCCGACAGGGAGATACGCAGTATTTT
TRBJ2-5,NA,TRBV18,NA,CASSPPGSSETQYF,TGTGCCAGCTCCCCCCCGGGTTCTTCGGAGACCCAGTACTTC
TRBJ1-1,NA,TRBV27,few,CASSFEPRGTEAFF,TGTGCCAGCAGTTTCGAGCCGAGGGGCACTGAAGCTTTCTTT
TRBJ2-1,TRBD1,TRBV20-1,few,CSARRTGLSSYNEQFF,TGCAGTGCTAGAAGGACAGGGTTGAGCTCCTACAATGAGCAGTTCTTC
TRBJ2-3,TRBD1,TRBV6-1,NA,CASSGGGLSDTQYF,TGTGCCAGCAGTGGAGGGGGCCTTTCAGATACGCAGTATTTT
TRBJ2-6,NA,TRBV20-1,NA,CSAPNSGANVLTF,TGCAGTGCACCGAACTCTGGGGCCAACGTCCTGACTTTC
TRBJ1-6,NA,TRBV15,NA,CATSREEGPLHF,TGTGCCACCAGCAGAGAGGAGGGACCCCTCCACTTT